This T cell receptor (beta chain) was captured by sequencing in a study of T cell responses to AZD1222 COVID-19 vaccine. General observations from the study: Close to half of spike-specific TCRs reportedly recognize unmutated variant regions. Repertoires in all cases were sampled only once the peak T cell response had passed.

This CDR3 comprises 15 residues. CDR1 is LGHNA and CDR2 is YNFKEQ in the germline V gene. V shed 0 bases and J 9 bases; nucleotides not matched to a gene: 8. Some clones are missing from TCRdb's copy, which holds only in-frame ones; the method was immunoSEQ multiplex PCR. The table has 100,000 to 150,000 clones, 80% to 90% seen once; the top ten hold about 5.6%. This clone was picked up a small number of times. Antigen specificity is unknown. The genes are TRBV4-2 and TRBJ2-1, with 7 bases aligning to TRBD2. The source of this sequence is an adult in good health. The material sequenced was peripheral blood, taken on day 0 of AZD1222 vaccination. The CDR3 region has the DNA TGTGCCAGCAGCCAAGAGAAGGGGACTACTGGTGAGCAGTTCTTC. Translation gives CASSQEKGTTGEQFF.